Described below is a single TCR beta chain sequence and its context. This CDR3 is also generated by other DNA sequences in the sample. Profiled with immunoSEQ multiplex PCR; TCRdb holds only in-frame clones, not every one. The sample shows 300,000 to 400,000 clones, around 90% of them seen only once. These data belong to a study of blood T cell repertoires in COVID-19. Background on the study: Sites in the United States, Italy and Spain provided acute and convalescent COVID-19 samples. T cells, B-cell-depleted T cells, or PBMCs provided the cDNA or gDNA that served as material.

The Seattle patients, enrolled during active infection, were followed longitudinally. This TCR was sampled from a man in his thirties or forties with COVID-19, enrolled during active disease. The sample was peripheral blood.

The CDR3 DNA is TGCGCCAGCAGCTTGGTAGCAGGGATGAACACTGAAGCTTTCTTT. Translation gives CASSLVAGMNTEAFF. The chain links TRBV5-1 to TRBJ1-1; tentatively, D is TRBD1 (5 bases). V was cut by 0 bases and J by 0 bases, with 9 bases left in between. CDR1 is SGHRS and CDR2 is YFSETQ in the germline V gene. The CDR3 is 15 amino acids.